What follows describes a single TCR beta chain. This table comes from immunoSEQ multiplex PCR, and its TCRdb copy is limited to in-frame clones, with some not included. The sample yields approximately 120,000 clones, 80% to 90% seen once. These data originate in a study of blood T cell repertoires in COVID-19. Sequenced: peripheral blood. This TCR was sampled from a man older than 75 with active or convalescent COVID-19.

The DNA for the CDR3 is TGTGCCAGCACCGCGGTCACAGGGGGGGTTCAGGGCTACACCTTC. Its protein is CASTAVTGGVQGYTF. The chain is built from TRBV7-2 and TRBJ1-2; 8 bases align to TRBD1. The CDR3 contains 15 residues. Trimming took 7 bases from V and 8 from J; bases not matched to a gene: 15. Germline CDR1 SGHTA, CDR2 FQGNSA.